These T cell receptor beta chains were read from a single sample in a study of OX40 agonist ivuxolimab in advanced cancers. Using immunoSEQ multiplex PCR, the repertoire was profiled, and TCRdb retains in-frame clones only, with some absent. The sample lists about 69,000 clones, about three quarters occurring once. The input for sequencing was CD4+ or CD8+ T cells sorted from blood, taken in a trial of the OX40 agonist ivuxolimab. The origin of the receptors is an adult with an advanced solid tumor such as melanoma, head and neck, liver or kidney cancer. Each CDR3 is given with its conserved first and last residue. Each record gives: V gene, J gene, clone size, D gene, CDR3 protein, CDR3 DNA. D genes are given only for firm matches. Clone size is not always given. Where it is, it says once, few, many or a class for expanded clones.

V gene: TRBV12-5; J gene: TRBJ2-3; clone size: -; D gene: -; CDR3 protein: CASGLNQRAGTDTQYF; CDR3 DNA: TGTGCTAGTGGTTTGAACCAGCGGGCCGGCACAGATACGCAGTATTTT
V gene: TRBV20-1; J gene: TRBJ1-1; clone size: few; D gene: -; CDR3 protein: CSAWGVEAFF; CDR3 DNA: TGCAGTGCTTGGGGGGTTGAAGCTTTCTTT
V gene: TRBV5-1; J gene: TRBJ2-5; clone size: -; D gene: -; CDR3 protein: CASSLEAGRETQYF; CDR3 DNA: TGCGCCAGCAGCTTGGAGGCTGGGCGGGAGACCCAGTACTTC
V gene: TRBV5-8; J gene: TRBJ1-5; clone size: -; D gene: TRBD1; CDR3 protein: CASSSLDRENQPQHF; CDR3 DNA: TGTGCCAGCAGCTCGTTGGACAGGGAAAATCAGCCCCAGCATTTT
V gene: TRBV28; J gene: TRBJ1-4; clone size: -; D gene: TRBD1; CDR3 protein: CASSIYRGEKLFF; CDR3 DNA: TGTGCCAGCAGTATCTACAGGGGGGAAAAACTGTTTTTT
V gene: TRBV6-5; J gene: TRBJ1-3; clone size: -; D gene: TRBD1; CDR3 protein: CASSDRGFSGNTIYF; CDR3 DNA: TGTGCCAGCAGCGACAGGGGATTCTCTGGAAACACCATATATTTT
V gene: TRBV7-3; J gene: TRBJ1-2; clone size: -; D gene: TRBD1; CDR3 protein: CASSGTGSGYTF; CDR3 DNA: TGTGCCAGCAGCGGGACAGGGTCCGGCTACACCTTC
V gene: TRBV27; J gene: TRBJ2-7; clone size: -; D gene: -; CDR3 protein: CASSPRRASSYEQYF; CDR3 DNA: TGTGCCAGCAGTCCGAGGAGGGCTAGCTCCTACGAGCAGTACTTC
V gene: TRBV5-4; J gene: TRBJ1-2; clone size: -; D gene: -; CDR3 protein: CASSQGGGAYGYTF; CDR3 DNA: TGTGCCAGCAGCCAAGGAGGCGGGGCCTATGGCTACACCTTC
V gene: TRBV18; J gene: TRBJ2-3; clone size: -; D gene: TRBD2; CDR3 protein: CASSPLSGGSTDTQYF; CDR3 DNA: TGTGCCAGCTCACCCTTGAGCGGGGGGAGCACAGATACGCAGTATTTT
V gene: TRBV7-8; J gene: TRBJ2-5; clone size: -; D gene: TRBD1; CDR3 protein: CASSLDRAQETQYF; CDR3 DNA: TGTGCCAGCAGCTTGGACAGGGCTCAAGAGACCCAGTACTTC
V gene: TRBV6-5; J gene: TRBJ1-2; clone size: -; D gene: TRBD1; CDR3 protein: CASSYGRGDYGYTF; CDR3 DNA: TGTGCCAGCAGTTACGGCAGGGGGGACTATGGCTACACCTTC
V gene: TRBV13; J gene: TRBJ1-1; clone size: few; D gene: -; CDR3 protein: CASSLKPANTEAFF; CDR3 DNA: TGTGCCAGCAGCTTAAAACCGGCGAACACTGAAGCTTTCTTT
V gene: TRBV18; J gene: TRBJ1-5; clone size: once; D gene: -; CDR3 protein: CASSPGNNQPQHF; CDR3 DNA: TGTGCCAGCTCACCAGGGAACAATCAGCCCCAGCATTTT
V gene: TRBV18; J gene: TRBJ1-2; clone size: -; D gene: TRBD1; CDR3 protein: CASSPGIRTGENGYTF; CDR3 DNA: TGTGCCAGCTCACCGGGTATTAGGACAGGGGAAAATGGCTACACCTTC
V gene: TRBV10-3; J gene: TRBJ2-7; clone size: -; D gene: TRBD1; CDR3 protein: CAISERGRYEQYF; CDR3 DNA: TGTGCCATCAGTGAAAGGGGGCGATACGAGCAGTACTTC
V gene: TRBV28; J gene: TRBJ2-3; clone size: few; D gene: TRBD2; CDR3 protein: CASSPQTSGATDTQYF; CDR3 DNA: TGTGCCAGCAGTCCTCAGACTAGCGGGGCTACAGATACGCAGTATTTT
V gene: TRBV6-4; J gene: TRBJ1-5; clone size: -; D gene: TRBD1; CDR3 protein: CASSVAGPSGTGSPNQPQHF; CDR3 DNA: TGTGCCAGCAGTGTCGCGGGCCCATCCGGGACAGGGTCACCGAATCAGCCCCAGCATTTT
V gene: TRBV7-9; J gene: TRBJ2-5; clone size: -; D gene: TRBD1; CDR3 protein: CASSLAGGGETQYF; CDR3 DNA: TGTGCCAGCAGCTTGGCAGGGGGCGGGGAGACCCAGTACTTC
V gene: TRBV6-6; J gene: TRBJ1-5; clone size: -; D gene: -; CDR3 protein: CASRLDSNQPQHF; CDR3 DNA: TGTGCCAGCAGGCTGGACAGCAATCAGCCCCAGCATTTT
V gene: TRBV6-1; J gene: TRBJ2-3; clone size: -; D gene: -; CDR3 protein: CASSAIRSVSTDTQYF; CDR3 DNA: TGTGCCAGCAGTGCGATTCGGAGCGTTAGCACAGATACGCAGTATTTT
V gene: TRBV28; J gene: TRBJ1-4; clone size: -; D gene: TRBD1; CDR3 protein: CASSLSGQGREKLFF; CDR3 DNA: TGTGCCAGCAGTTTATCGGGACAGGGTCGTGAAAAACTGTTTTTT
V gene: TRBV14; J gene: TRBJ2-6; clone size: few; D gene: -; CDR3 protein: CASSQESGPSGANVLTF; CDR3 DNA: TGTGCCAGCAGCCAAGAATCGGGTCCCTCTGGGGCCAACGTCCTGACTTTC
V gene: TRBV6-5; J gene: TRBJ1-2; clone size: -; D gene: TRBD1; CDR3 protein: CASSYAGTGEGYTF; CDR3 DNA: TGTGCCAGCAGTTACGCTGGGACAGGTGAAGGCTACACCTTC
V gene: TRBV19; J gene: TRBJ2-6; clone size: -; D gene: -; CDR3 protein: CASSRGGAGANVLTF; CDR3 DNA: TGTGCCAGTAGTAGAGGGGGGGCAGGGGCCAACGTCCTGACTTTC
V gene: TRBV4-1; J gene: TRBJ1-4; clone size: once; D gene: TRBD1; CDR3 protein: CASSQVGTGVREKLFF; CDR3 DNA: TGCGCCAGCAGCCAAGTCGGAACAGGGGTGAGGGAAAAACTGTTTTTT
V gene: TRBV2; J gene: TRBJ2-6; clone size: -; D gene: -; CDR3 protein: CASSEGRSGANVLTF; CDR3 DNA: TGTGCCAGCAGCGAGGGGAGATCTGGGGCCAACGTCCTGACTTTC
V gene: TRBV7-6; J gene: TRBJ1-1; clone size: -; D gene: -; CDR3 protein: CASSAQTEAFF; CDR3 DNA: TGTGCCAGCAGCGCGCAAACTGAAGCTTTCTTT
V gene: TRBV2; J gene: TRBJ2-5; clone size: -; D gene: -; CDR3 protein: CASRAFQETQYF; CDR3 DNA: TGTGCCAGCAGGGCCTTTCAAGAGACCCAGTACTTC
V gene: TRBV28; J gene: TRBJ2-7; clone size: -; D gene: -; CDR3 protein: CASSLLTGFSRYEQYF; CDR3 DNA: TGTGCCAGCAGTCTCCTAACAGGGTTTTCACGGTACGAGCAGTACTTC
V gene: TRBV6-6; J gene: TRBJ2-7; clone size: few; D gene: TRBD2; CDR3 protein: CASTLGGEGFEQYF; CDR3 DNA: TGTGCCAGCACCCTCGGGGGGGAAGGGTTCGAGCAGTACTTC
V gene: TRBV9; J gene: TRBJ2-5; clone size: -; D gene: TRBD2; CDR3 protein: CASSVRGLGLQETQYF; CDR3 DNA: TGTGCCAGCAGCGTTAGGGGACTAGGTCTCCAAGAGACCCAGTACTTC
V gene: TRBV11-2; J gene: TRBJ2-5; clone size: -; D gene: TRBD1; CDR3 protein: CASSLRQGAGETQYF; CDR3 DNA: TGTGCCAGCAGCTTACGACAGGGGGCAGGGGAGACCCAGTACTTC
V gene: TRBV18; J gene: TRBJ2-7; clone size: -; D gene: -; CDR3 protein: CASSPRGGSYEQYF; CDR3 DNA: TGTGCCAGCTCACCAAGGGGTGGCTCCTACGAGCAGTACTTC
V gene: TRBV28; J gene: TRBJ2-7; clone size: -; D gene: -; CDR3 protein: CASSVDRLPYEQYF; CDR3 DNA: TGTGCCAGCAGTGTCGACAGGTTACCCTACGAGCAGTACTTC
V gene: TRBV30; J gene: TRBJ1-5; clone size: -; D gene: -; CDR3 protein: CAESPGQGRQPQHF; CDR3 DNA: TGTGCCGAGAGCCCGGGCCAAGGGCGTCAGCCCCAGCATTTT
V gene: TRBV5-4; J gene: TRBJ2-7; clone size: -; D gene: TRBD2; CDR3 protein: CASSLKVGAGGYHEQYF; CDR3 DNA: TGTGCCAGCAGCTTGAAGGTGGGAGCGGGGGGGTACCACGAGCAGTACTTC
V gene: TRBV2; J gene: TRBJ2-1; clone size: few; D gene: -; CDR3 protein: CASRGTPSYVSSYNEQFF; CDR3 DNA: TGTGCCAGCAGGGGGACTCCATCATACGTGAGCTCCTACAATGAGCAGTTCTTC
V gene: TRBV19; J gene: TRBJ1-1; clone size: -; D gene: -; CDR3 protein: CASNRGMNTEAFF; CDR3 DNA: TGTGCCAGTAATAGGGGCATGAACACTGAAGCTTTCTTT
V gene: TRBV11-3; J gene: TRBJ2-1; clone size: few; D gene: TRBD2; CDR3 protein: CASSSTSGGANEQFF; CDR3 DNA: TGTGCCAGCAGCTCGACTAGCGGGGGGGCAAATGAGCAGTTCTTC
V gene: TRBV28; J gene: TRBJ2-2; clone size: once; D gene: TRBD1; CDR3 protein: CAGGQANTGELFF; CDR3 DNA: TGTGCCGGAGGACAGGCGAACACCGGGGAGCTGTTTTTT
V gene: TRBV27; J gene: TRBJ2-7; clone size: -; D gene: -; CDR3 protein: CASIPHGGHEQYF; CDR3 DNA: TGTGCCAGCATTCCCCACGGGGGGCACGAGCAGTACTTC
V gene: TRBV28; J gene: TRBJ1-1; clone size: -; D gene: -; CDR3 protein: CAHGREDRAEAFF; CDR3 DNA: TGTGCCCACGGGCGGGAAGATAGGGCTGAAGCTTTCTTT
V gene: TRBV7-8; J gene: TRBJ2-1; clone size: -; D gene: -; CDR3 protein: CASSPGKGTEQFF; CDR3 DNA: TGTGCCAGCAGCCCCGGGAAGGGGACTGAGCAGTTCTTC
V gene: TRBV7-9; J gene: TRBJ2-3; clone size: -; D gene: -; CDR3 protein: CASSSGHLTDTQYF; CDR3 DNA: TGTGCCAGCAGCTCCGGACACCTCACAGATACGCAGTATTTT
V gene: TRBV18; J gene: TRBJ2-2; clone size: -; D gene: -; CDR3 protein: CASSPPGPWGTGELFF; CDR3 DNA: TGTGCCAGCTCACCACCAGGGCCGTGGGGCACCGGGGAGCTGTTTTTT
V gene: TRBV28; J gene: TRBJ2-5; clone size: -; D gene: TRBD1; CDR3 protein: CASSQGVQETQYF; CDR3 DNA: TGTGCCAGCAGCCAGGGGGTCCAAGAGACCCAGTACTTC
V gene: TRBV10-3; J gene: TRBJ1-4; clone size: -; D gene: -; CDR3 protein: CAISELAEGPLFF; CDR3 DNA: TGTGCCATCAGTGAGCTTGCAGAAGGGCCCCTGTTTTTT
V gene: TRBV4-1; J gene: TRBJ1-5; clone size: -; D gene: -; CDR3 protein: CASSQGGAGQIYQPQHF; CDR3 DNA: TGCGCCAGCAGCCAAGGGGGGGCAGGCCAGATTTATCAGCCCCAGCATTTT
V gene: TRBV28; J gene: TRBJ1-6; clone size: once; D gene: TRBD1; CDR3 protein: CASRPDRAKGSPLHF; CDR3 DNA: TGTGCCAGCAGACCGGACAGGGCTAAGGGTTCACCCCTCCACTTT
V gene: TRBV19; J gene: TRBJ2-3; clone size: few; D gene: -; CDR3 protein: CASSGYLGSDTQYF; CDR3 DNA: TGTGCCAGTAGTGGCTACTTGGGTTCAGATACGCAGTATTTT
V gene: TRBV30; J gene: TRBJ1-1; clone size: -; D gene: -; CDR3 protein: CAWSLDFTEAFF; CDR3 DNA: TGTGCCTGGAGTCTGGACTTCACTGAAGCTTTCTTT
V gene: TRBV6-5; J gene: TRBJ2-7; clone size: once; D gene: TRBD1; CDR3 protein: CATVDRDVNEQYF; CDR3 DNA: TGTGCCACCGTCGACAGGGACGTTAACGAGCAGTACTTC
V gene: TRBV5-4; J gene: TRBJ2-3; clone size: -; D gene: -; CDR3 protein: CASSARDRTDTQYF; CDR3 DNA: TGTGCCAGCAGCGCAAGAGATCGCACAGATACGCAGTATTTT
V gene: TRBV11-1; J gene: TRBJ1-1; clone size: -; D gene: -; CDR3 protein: CASSLPGGNTEAFF; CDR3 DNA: TGTGCCAGCAGCTTACCGGGGGGAAACACTGAAGCTTTCTTT
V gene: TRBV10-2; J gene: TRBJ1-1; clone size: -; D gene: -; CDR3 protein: CASSERGNTEAFF; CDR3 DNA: TGCGCCAGCAGTGAACGGGGGAACACTGAAGCTTTCTTT
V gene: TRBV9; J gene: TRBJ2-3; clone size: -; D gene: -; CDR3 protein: CASSVVEPDTQYF; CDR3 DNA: TGTGCCAGCAGCGTAGTAGAGCCAGATACGCAGTATTTT